A selection of T cell receptor beta chains follows, all from one sample in a study of control samples from healthy donors and cancer patients. Profiling relied on immunoSEQ multiplex PCR, and the TCRdb table lists in-frame clones only, not all of them. The profile shows around 200,000 clones, roughly 94% of them singletons. Material for sequencing was blood. The receptor source for this set is a man over 45 in good health. Each CDR3 is given with its conserved first and last residue. Fields, in order: D gene, clone size, V gene, J gene, CDR3 DNA, CDR3 protein. D genes are given only for firm matches. Size values are once, few and many counts, or a class for expanded clones, and some rows have none.

>-|-|TRBV4-2|TRBJ2-4
TGTGCCAGCAGCCAAGATGGGAACATTCAGTACTTC
CASSQDGNIQYF
>-|-|TRBV28|TRBJ1-2
TGTGCCAGCTGGCGTACCAACTATGGCTACACCTTC
CASWRTNYGYTF
>TRBD1|-|TRBV19|TRBJ1-5
TGTGCCAGTAGTATACGGGACAGGGTGAATCAGCCCCAGCATTTT
CASSIRDRVNQPQHF
>TRBD1|-|TRBV5-1|TRBJ2-2
TGCGCCAGCAGCGGGACAGGGGGCACCGGGGAGCTGTTTTTT
CASSGTGGTGELFF
>-|-|TRBV18|TRBJ1-1
TGTGCCAGCTCACCGAGGACCACGGTGAACACTGAAGCTTTCTTT
CASSPRTTVNTEAFF
>TRBD1|-|TRBV28|TRBJ1-1
TGTGCCAGCAGTCCCATTACAGGGGGACGGGTCGATTTCTTT
CASSPITGGRVDFF
>-|-|TRBV5-6|TRBJ2-5
TGTGCCAGCACCACGGTGGACAGAGAGACCCAGTACTTC
CASTTVDRETQYF
>-|-|TRBV19|TRBJ1-2
TGTGCCAGTAGTTCTGACAGTATCTATAACTATGGCTACACCTTC
CASSSDSIYNYGYTF
>TRBD1|-|TRBV28|TRBJ2-2
TGTGCCAGCAGCCGTCCCGGGACAGGAGTCACCGGGGAGCTGTTTTTT
CASSRPGTGVTGELFF
>TRBD1|-|TRBV6-6|TRBJ1-2
TGTGCCAGCTTAAATAGACAGGGCTACTATGGCTACACCTTC
CASLNRQGYYGYTF
>TRBD1|few|TRBV7-2|TRBJ1-3
TGTGCCAGCAGCCCCGACAGGGGAGCAAACACCATATATTTT
CASSPDRGANTIYF
>-|-|TRBV11-2|TRBJ2-1
TGTGCCAGCAGCCCTACGTCCCCGGCCTACAATGAGCAGTTCTTC
CASSPTSPAYNEQFF
>-|-|TRBV2|TRBJ2-2
TGTGCCAGCAGTGTAGAGCCTTGGGCCGGGGAGCTGTTTTTT
CASSVEPWAGELFF
>-|-|TRBV15|TRBJ1-4
TGTGCCACCAGCAGAGATTTCCGGGGGGAGGAGTTTTTT
CATSRDFRGEEFF
>TRBD1|-|TRBV10-3|TRBJ1-5
TGTGCCATCAGTGAATCGTCCGGGACAGGGGACCAGCCCCAGCATTTT
CAISESSGTGDQPQHF
>-|-|TRBV7-2|TRBJ1-1
TGTGCCAGCAGCTTAGTAGGGGGGGACACTGAAGCTTTCTTT
CASSLVGGDTEAFF
>-|-|TRBV14|TRBJ1-1
TGTGCCAGCAGCCAAGGAATTGGGACTGAAGCTTTCTTT
CASSQGIGTEAFF
>-|-|TRBV7-2|TRBJ1-6
TGTGCCAGCAGCTCCCTGGGACGGGTTAGCTCCTATAATTCACCCCTCCACTTT
CASSSLGRVSSYNSPLHF
>TRBD1|-|TRBV20-1|TRBJ2-5
TGCAGTGCTTGTGTCCTAGGGGGCGCAGGAGAGACCCAGTACTTC
CSACVLGGAGETQYF
>-|-|TRBV5-8|TRBJ1-4
TGTGCCAGCAGCTTGGATTTCCAGGGAGGTGAAAAACTGTTTTTT
CASSLDFQGGEKLFF
>-|-|TRBV30|TRBJ1-6
TGTGCCTGGACCACCGGGGGGAGCTCCTATAATTCACCCCTCCACTTT
CAWTTGGSSYNSPLHF
>-|-|TRBV4-2|TRBJ2-1
TGTGCCAGCAGCCAAGCTGTACCAAACCCCTACAATGAGCAGTTCTTC
CASSQAVPNPYNEQFF
>-|-|TRBV19|TRBJ2-2
TGTGCCAGTAGTGACCGGGCCCTGAACACCGGGGAGCTGTTTTTT
CASSDRALNTGELFF
>-|-|TRBV5-5|TRBJ1-4
TGTGCCAGCAGCTACTCTCAGTCCCTGGAAAAACTGTTTTTT
CASSYSQSLEKLFF
>TRBD2|-|TRBV29-1|TRBJ2-5
TGCAGCGTCGGACTAGCGTCGGAGACCCAGTACTTC
CSVGLASETQYF
>-|-|TRBV6-5|TRBJ2-5
TGTGCCAGCAGTTACCAGGTCGGAGGGCAAGAGACCCAGTACTTC
CASSYQVGGQETQYF